This TCR beta chain was retrieved from a study of T cell clones after liver transplantation. The CDR3 is 16 residues long. V lost 1 base, J lost 10 bases, and 16 bases stayed unmatched. Germline V gives CDR1 GTSNPN, CDR2 SVGIG (reference sequence). Libraries were prepared by immunoSEQ multiplex PCR; TCRdb keeps only in-frame clonotypes and omits some of them. The sample has about 120,000 clones, about nine tenths seen once; the top ten hold approximately 0.84%. The sample consisted of CD4+ T cells from blood, taken 12 months after liver transplant. This chain links TRBV30 with TRBJ1-1; the match to TRBD1 covers 9 bases. The TCR was taken from a human patient who received a liver transplant. A share of the T cells may be of graft donor origin. The CDR3, as DNA: TGTGCCTGGAGTGGATTCGGAGGACAGGGGACTTCTTTAGCTTTCTTT. Translation gives CAWSGFGGQGTSLAFF.